This record concerns one T cell receptor beta chain sequence. As yet, its antigen is unknown. The CDR3 runs to 13 residues. CDR1 and CDR2 from the germline V gene are SGHAT and FQNNGV. Trimming cost V 3 bases and J 9 bases, with 15 bases left between them. This sample stems from a study of vaccination effects on CD4 cells after COVID-19. Study summary: Median timing of post-vaccine samples was 72 days after the second dose.

Broader study findings: Marked clonal contraction was seen in infection- and vaccine-induced clones late after vaccination.

Sequencing was preceded by expansion of antigen-specific CD4+ T cells with viral peptide pools in the ViraFEST assay. Having been cultured for 10 days, the cells underwent CD4+ T cell isolation. Each participant was given two doses of one vaccine (BNT162b2 or mRNA-1273). Wells containing a few million PBMC each were cultured with about 9 IU/ml IL-2 and approximately 10 ug/ml peptides. At days 3 and 7, half of the medium was exchanged for IL-2 medium. Libraries were prepared by immunoSEQ multiplex PCR; TCRdb keeps only in-frame clonotypes and omits some of them. The top ten hold approximately 8.9% of the sample, which has tens of thousands of clones, roughly 63% seen once.

This sequence was found in a human donor who received a COVID-19 vaccine. This sequence joins TRBV11-2 and TRBJ2-7, with D possibly being TRBD2 (5 bases). The material was CD4+ T cells from PBMCs cultured with SARS-CoV-2 spike peptides, obtained after COVID-19 vaccination. The chain's CDR3 is CASSLEVSGGQYF. Written as DNA, the CDR3 is TGTGCCAGCAGCTTGGAGGTTTCTGGCGGGCAGTACTTC.